Listed below are T cell receptor beta chains from one sample, sequenced in a study of Ad26.COV2.S vaccination and SARS-CoV-2 variants. The assay was immunoSEQ multiplex PCR, and TCRdb's table has in-frame clones only and misses some. The sample yields around 370,000 clones, 85% seen once. The starting material was peripheral blood, obtained in a trial of Ad26.COV2.S vaccine versus placebo. Receptor source: a person aged 18-60 years who received the Ad26.COV2.S COVID-19 vaccine or a placebo. The CDR3 runs from the conserved cysteine through the conserved F or W. A D gene is named only where the DNA matches it firmly. Expanded clones are given a class, and other clones once, few, many or no size at all.

>once|TRBD2|TRBJ2-2|TRBV5-4
CASSLLSSGSPGELFF
TGTGCCAGCAGCTTGTTGTCTAGCGGGAGTCCCGGGGAGCTGTTTTTT
>.|.|TRBJ1-5|TRBV5-4
CASSLGGDGNQPQHF
TGTGCCAGCAGCTTGGGGGGGGATGGCAATCAGCCCCAGCATTTT
>.|TRBD1|TRBJ2-7|TRBV5-1
CASSEGTGGTYEQYF
TGCGCCAGCAGCGAAGGGACAGGGGGTACCTACGAGCAGTACTTC
>.|.|TRBJ1-2|TRBV28
CAVHGGYGYTF
TGTGCCGTCCACGGAGGCTATGGCTACACCTTC
>few|.|TRBJ1-1|TRBV19
CASRNEPEAFF
TGTGCCAGTCGGAACGAACCTGAAGCTTTCTTT
>.|TRBD2|TRBJ2-3|TRBV10-1
CASTPGGITDTQYF
TGCGCCAGCACACCGGGGGGTATCACAGATACGCAGTATTTT
>once|.|TRBJ1-4|TRBV11-2
CASRNPGGIGEKLFF
TGTGCCAGCAGGAATCCGGGAGGGATTGGTGAAAAACTGTTTTTT
>.|.|TRBJ1-2|TRBV29-1
CSVDGGYTF
TGCAGCGTTGATGGGGGCTACACCTTC
>.|.|TRBJ2-1|TRBV3-1/TRBV3-2
CASSQVYSYNEQFF
TGTGCCAGCAGCCAAGTCTACAGCTACAATGAGCAGTTCTTC
>.|TRBD2|TRBJ2-7|TRBV5-5
CASSLQAGASYEQYF
TGTGCCAGCAGCTTGCAAGCGGGGGCGTCCTACGAGCAGTACTTC
>.|.|TRBJ2-1|TRBV5-6
CASSLAQLDEQFF
TGTGCCAGCAGCTTGGCACAGTTGGATGAGCAGTTCTTC
>.|TRBD1|TRBJ2-1|TRBV7-2
CASSPRDSSYNEQFF
TGTGCCAGCAGCCCCAGGGACAGCTCCTACAATGAGCAGTTCTTC
>.|.|TRBJ1-4|TRBV6-5
CASSRTSNEKLFF
TGTGCCAGCAGCCGGACATCTAATGAAAAACTGTTTTTT
>.|.|TRBJ2-4|TRBV6-2/TRBV6-3
CASSKVSQGSGIQYF
TGTGCCAGCAGTAAGGTTTCTCAGGGGTCGGGCATTCAGTACTTC
>.|TRBD2|TRBJ2-7|TRBV3-1/TRBV3-2
CASSLPGLGSYEQYF
TGTGCCAGCAGCCTACCGGGACTAGGGTCCTACGAGCAGTACTTC
>.|.|TRBJ2-1|TRBV4-3
CASSQDLSAGARNEQFF
TGCGCCAGCAGCCAAGATTTGTCTGCGGGGGCTCGAAATGAGCAGTTCTTC
>.|.|TRBJ1-5|TRBV7-9
CASSFDTAPQPQHF
TGTGCCAGCAGTTTTGACACGGCCCCTCAGCCCCAGCATTTT
>.|.|TRBJ2-7|TRBV7-2
CASSLAGGYHYEQYF
TGTGCCAGCAGCTTAGCGGGTGGCTACCACTACGAGCAGTACTTC
>.|.|TRBJ2-2|TRBV2
CASLNRREQGELFF
TGTGCCAGCCTAAATCGCAGGGAGCAGGGGGAGCTGTTTTTT
>.|.|TRBJ1-3|TRBV10-3
CAISEGNTIYF
TGTGCCATCAGTGAGGGGAACACCATATATTTT
>.|TRBD1|TRBJ1-2|TRBV6-5
CASTGGQGFYGYTF
TGTGCCAGCACCGGGGGACAGGGGTTTTATGGCTACACCTTC
>.|.|TRBJ1-2|TRBV14
CASSQDIPGYSGYTF
TGTGCCAGCAGCCAAGATATTCCAGGGTACTCTGGCTACACCTTC
>.|.|TRBJ2-7|TRBV7-8
CASSYIQGRLYEQYF
TGTGCCAGCAGCTACATACAGGGTCGGCTCTACGAGCAGTACTTC
>.|.|TRBJ1-5|TRBV7-2
CASSFKEGQPQHF
TGTGCCAGCAGCTTCAAGGAGGGTCAGCCCCAGCATTTT
>.|.|TRBJ2-3|TRBV2
CASSVGSLITDTQYF
TGTGCCAGCAGTGTAGGTTCACTTATCACAGATACGCAGTATTTT
>.|TRBD1|TRBJ2-1|TRBV11-3
CASSPLTGVDNEQFF
TGTGCCAGCAGCCCTCTGACAGGGGTAGACAATGAGCAGTTCTTC
>.|.|TRBJ2-7|TRBV5-8
CASSLGTMGEQYF
TGTGCCAGCAGCTTGGGAACTATGGGCGAGCAGTACTTC
>once|.|TRBJ1-5|TRBV5-1
CASSLEASRANQPQHF
TGCGCCAGCAGCTTGGAAGCCAGCAGGGCAAATCAGCCCCAGCATTTT
>.|TRBD2|TRBJ2-1|TRBV28
CASSPPSAGRVNEQFF
TGTGCCAGCAGCCCCCCTTCGGCGGGGAGGGTCAATGAGCAGTTCTTC
>.|TRBD2|TRBJ2-5|TRBV5-4
CASSLGTSGRLETQYF
TGTGCCAGCAGCTTGGGGACTAGCGGGAGGTTGGAGACCCAGTACTTC
>.|.|TRBJ2-1|TRBV19
CASSIKYNEQFF
TGTGCCAGTAGTATTAAATACAATGAGCAGTTCTTC
>few|TRBD1|TRBJ1-5|TRBV19
CASSIRGQGRQPQHF
TGTGCCAGTAGTATTCGTGGACAGGGGAGGCAGCCCCAGCATTTT
>.|TRBD1|TRBJ1-3|TRBV10-3
CAISGFYRGSGNTIYF
TGTGCCATCAGTGGATTTTACAGGGGCTCTGGAAACACCATATATTTT
>.|TRBD1|TRBJ1-4|TRBV5-5
CASHRDRGFAKLFF
TGTGCCAGCCACCGGGACAGGGGTTTTGCAAAACTGTTTTTT
>.|.|TRBJ2-5|TRBV7-9
CASSSVAEETQYF
TGTGCCAGCAGCTCCGTAGCGGAAGAGACCCAGTACTTC
>.|.|TRBJ2-3|TRBV28
CASSSSASTDTQYF
TGTGCCAGCAGTAGTAGCGCGAGCACAGATACGCAGTATTTT
>.|.|TRBJ2-7|TRBV16
CASSPSYEQYF
TGTGCCAGCAGCCCCTCCTACGAGCAGTACTTC
>.|TRBD1|TRBJ2-7|TRBV5-1
CASSLNPGTATYEQYF
TGCGCCAGCAGCTTAAACCCCGGGACAGCAACCTACGAGCAGTACTTC
>.|.|TRBJ2-1|TRBV4-3
CASSQEGGSYNEQFF
TGCGCCAGCAGCCAAGAAGGGGGCTCCTACAATGAGCAGTTCTTC
>.|.|TRBJ2-2|TRBV5-1
CASSLGRLGATGELFF
TGCGCCAGCAGCTTGGGCCGCTTGGGGGCCACCGGGGAGCTGTTTTTT
>.|TRBD1|TRBJ2-5|TRBV4-1
CASSQRTGGQETQYF
TGCGCCAGCAGCCAACGGACAGGGGGACAAGAGACCCAGTACTTC
>few|.|TRBJ1-5|TRBV5-3
CARSYGQPQHF
TGTGCCAGAAGCTACGGACAGCCCCAGCATTTT
>.|.|TRBJ2-7|TRBV7-8
CASSREVWRPQYF
TGTGCCAGCAGCCGAGAGGTTTGGCGGCCGCAGTACTTC
>once|.|TRBJ1-1|TRBV11-3
CASSDTGSAEAFF
TGTGCCAGCAGCGACACAGGGTCGGCTGAAGCTTTCTTT
>.|.|TRBJ1-4|TRBV6-5
CASIAGPRGGEKLFF
TGTGCCAGCATTGCGGGTCCAAGGGGGGGTGAAAAACTGTTTTTT
>.|.|TRBJ2-7|TRBV28
CASSHTPGRELYEQYF
TGTGCCAGCAGTCACACCCCAGGGCGGGAACTCTACGAGCAGTACTTC
>.|TRBD1|TRBJ1-5|TRBV4-3
CASSQGQGSNQPQHF
TGCGCCAGCAGCCAAGGACAGGGGAGCAATCAGCCCCAGCATTTT
>.|.|TRBJ1-4|TRBV28
CASSLVGHSTNEKLFF
TGTGCCAGCAGTTTAGTTGGACACTCAACTAATGAAAAACTGTTTTTT
>once|.|TRBJ2-1|TRBV11-2
CASSFIPDPRRTEQFF
TGTGCCAGCAGCTTTATCCCCGACCCCAGGAGAACTGAGCAGTTCTTC
>.|.|TRBJ2-2|TRBV11-2
CASSDPWGAANTGELFF
TGTGCCAGCAGCGACCCTTGGGGGGCTGCGAACACCGGGGAGCTGTTTTTT
>.|TRBD1|TRBJ1-2|TRBV4-1
CASSHDPTGVYGYTF
TGCGCCAGCAGCCATGACCCGACAGGGGTATATGGCTACACCTTC
>.|.|TRBJ2-7|TRBV6-1
CASSDVLPAYEQYF
TGTGCCAGCAGTGACGTACTACCTGCCTACGAGCAGTACTTC
>.|.|TRBJ2-3|TRBV7-9
CASSYQGSSTDTQYF
TGTGCCAGCAGCTATCAGGGGAGTAGCACAGATACGCAGTATTTT
>.|.|TRBJ1-4|TRBV11-2
CASSLDTATNEKLFF
TGTGCCAGCAGCTTAGACACAGCCACTAATGAAAAACTGTTTTTT
>.|.|TRBJ2-7|TRBV19
CASSNHRDTNQQYF
TGTGCCAGTAGTAACCACCGGGACACTAATCAGCAGTACTTC
>.|TRBD2|TRBJ2-1|TRBV6-5
CASSRGGRNEQFF
TGTGCCAGCAGTAGGGGCGGGAGGAATGAGCAGTTCTTC